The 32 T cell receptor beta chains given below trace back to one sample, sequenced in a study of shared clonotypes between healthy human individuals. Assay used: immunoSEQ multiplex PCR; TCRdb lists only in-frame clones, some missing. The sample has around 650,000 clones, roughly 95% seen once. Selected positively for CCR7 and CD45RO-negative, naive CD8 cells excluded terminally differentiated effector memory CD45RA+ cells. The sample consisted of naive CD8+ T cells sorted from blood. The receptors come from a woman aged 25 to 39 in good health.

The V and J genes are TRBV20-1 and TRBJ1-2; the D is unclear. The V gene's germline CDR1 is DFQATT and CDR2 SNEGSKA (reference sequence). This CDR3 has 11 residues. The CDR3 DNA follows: TGCGGGAAGGGAGGCAATATAGGCTACACCTTC. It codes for CGKGGNIGYTF.

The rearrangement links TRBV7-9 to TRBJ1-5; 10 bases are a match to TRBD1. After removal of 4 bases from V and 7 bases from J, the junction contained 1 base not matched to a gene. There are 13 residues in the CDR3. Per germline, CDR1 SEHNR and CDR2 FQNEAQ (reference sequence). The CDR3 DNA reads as TGTGCCAGCAGCTCGACAGGGGGCCAGCCCCAGCATTTT. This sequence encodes CASSSTGGQPQHF.

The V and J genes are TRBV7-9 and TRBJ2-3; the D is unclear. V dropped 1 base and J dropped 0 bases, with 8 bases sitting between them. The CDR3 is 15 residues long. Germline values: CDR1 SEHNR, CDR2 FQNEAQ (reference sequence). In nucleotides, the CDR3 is TGTGCCAGCAGCTTAGGGGCAACTAGCACAGATACGCAGTATTTT. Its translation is CASSLGATSTDTQYF. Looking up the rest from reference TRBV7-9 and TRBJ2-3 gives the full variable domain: DTGVSQNPRHKITKRGQNVTFRCDPISEHNRLYWYRQTLGQGPEFLTYFQNEAQLEKSRLLSDRFSAERPKGSFSTLEIQRTEQGDSAMYLCASSLGATSTDTQYFGPGTRLTVL.

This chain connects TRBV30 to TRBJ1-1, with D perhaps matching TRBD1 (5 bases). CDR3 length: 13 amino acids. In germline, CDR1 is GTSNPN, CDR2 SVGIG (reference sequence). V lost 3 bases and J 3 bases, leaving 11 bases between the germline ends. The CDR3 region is CAWSAGRYTEAFF. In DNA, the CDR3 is TGTGCCTGGAGCGCAGGGAGATACACTGAAGCTTTCTTT.

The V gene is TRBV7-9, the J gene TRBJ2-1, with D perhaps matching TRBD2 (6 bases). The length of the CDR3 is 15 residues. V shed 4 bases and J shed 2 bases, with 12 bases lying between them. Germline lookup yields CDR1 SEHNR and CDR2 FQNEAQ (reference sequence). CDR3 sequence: CASSSSLAPYNEQFF. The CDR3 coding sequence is TGTGCCAGCAGCTCTTCACTAGCCCCCTACAATGAGCAGTTCTTC.

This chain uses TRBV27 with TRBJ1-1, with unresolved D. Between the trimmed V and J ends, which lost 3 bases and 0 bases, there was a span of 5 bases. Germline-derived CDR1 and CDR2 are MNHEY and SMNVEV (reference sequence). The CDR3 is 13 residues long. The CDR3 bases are TGTGCCAGCAGTTTGGAGTTGAACACTGAAGCTTTCTTT. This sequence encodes CASSLELNTEAFF.

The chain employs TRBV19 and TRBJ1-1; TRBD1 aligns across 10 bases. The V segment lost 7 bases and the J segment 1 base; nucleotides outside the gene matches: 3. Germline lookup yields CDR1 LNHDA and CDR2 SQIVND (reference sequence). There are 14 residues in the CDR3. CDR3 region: CASKRQGANTEAFF. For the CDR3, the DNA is TGTGCCAGTAAGAGACAGGGGGCGAACACTGAAGCTTTCTTT.

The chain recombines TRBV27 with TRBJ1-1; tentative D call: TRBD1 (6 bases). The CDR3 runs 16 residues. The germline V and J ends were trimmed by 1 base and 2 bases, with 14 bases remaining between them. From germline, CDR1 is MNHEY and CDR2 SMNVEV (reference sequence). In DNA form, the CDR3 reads TGTGCCAGCAGTTTATTCGGGGGCCCCTTTAACACTGAAGCTTTCTTT. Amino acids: CASSLFGGPFNTEAFF.

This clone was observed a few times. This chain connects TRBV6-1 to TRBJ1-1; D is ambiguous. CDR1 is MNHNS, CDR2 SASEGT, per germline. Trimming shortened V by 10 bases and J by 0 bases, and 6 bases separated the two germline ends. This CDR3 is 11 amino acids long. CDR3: CATRMNTEAFF. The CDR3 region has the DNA TGTGCCACGAGAATGAACACTGAAGCTTTCTTT.

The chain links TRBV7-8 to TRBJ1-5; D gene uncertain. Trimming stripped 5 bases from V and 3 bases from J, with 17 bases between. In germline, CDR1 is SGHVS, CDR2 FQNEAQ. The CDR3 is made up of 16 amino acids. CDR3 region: CASSPTRLDHNQPQHF. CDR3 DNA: TGTGCCAGCAGCCCTACCCGTCTGGACCACAATCAGCCCCAGCATTTT.

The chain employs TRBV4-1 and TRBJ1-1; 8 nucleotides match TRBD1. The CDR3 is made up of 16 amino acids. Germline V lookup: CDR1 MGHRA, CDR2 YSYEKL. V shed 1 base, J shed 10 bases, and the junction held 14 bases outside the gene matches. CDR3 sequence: CASSQGIQNRGSPAFF. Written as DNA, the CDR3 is TGCGCCAGCAGCCAAGGTATTCAAAACAGGGGGAGTCCAGCTTTCTTT.

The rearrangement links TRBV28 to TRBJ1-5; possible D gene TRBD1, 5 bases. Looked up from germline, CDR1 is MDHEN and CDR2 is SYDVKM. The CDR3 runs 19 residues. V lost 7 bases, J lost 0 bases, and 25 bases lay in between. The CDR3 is CASTTAPIFRVYSNQPQHF. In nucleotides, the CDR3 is TGTGCCAGCACCACCGCCCCAATATTCAGGGTCTATAGCAATCAGCCCCAGCATTTT.

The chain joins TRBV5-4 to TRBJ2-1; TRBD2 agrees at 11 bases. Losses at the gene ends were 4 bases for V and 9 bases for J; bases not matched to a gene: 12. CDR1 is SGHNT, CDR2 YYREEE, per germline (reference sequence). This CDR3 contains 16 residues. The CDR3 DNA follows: TGTGCCAGCAGCCCCCTAACTAGCGGGAGAGCGCCTGAGCAGTTCTTC. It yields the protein CASSPLTSGRAPEQFF.

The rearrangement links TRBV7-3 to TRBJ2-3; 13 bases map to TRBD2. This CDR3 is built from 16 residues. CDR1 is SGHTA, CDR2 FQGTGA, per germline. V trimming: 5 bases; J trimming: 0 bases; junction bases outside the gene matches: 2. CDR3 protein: CASSAGLAGSTDTQYF. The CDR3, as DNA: TGTGCCAGCAGCGCGGGACTAGCGGGAAGCACAGATACGCAGTATTTT.

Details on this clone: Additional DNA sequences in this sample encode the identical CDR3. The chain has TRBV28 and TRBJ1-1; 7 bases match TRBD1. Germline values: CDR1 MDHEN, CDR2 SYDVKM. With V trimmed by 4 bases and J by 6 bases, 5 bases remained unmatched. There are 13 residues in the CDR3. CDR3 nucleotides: TGTGCCAGCAGTTCAACAGGGGAGGCTGAAGCTTTCTTT. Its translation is CASSSTGEAEAFF.

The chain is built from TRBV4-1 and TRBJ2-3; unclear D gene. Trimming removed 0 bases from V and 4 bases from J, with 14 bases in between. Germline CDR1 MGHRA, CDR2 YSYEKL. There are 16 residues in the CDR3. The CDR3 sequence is CASSQDASLGADTQYF. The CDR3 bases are TGCGCCAGCAGCCAAGATGCGTCGCTAGGAGCAGATACGCAGTATTTT.

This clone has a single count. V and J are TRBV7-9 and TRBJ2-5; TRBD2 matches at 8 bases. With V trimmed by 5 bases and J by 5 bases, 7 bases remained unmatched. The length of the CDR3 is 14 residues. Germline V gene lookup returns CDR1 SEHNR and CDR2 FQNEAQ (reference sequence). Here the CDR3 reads CASSHGREAETQYF. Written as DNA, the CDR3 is TGTGCCAGCAGCCACGGGCGGGAGGCTGAGACCCAGTACTTC.

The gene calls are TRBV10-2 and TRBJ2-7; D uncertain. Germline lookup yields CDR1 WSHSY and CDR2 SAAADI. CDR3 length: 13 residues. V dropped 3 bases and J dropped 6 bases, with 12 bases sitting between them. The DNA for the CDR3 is TGCGCCAGCAGTGACTCGGGTCTCTCCGAGCAGTACTTC. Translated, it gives CASSDSGLSEQYF.

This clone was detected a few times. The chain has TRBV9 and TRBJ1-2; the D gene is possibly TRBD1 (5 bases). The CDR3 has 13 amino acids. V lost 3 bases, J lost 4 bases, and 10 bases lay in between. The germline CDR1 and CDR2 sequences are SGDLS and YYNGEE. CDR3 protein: CASSGPRGYGYTF. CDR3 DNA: TGTGCCAGCAGCGGACCTAGGGGCTATGGCTACACCTTC.

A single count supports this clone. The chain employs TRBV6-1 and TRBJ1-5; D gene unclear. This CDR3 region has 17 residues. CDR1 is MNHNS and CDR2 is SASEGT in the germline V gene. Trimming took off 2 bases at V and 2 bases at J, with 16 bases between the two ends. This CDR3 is CASSETSAEVGNQPQHF. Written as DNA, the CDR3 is TGTGCCAGCAGTGAAACGAGCGCTGAGGTGGGCAATCAGCCCCAGCATTTT.

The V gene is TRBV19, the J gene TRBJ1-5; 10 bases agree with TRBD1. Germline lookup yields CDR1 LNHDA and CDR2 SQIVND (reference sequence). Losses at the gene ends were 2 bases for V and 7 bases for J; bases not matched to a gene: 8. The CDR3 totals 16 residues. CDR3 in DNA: TGTGCCAGTAGTATATGGACAGGGGGGCTTAGCCAGCCCCAGCATTTT. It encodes CASSIWTGGLSQPQHF.

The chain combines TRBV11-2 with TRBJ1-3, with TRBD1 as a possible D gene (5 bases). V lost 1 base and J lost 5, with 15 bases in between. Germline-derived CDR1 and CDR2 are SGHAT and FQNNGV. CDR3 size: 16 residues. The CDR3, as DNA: TGTGCCAGCAGCTTAGGCCCCGGGACTGGGAGAAACACCATATATTTT. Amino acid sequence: CASSLGPGTGRNTIYF.

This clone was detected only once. Written as DNA, the CDR3 is TGTGCCAGTAGTATCCATGGGGGGCGCAGCCTGGCTTTCTTT. This codes for CASSIHGGRSLAFF. V gene TRBV19 combines with J gene TRBJ1-1; D might be TRBD1 (6 bases). Trimming took off 3 bases at V and 11 bases at J, with 19 bases between the two ends. The CDR3 totals 14 residues. Looked up from germline, CDR1 is LNHDA and CDR2 is SQIVND (reference sequence).

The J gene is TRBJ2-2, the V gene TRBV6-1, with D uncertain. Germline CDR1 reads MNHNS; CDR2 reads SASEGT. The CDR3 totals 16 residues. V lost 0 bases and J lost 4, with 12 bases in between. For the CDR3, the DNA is TGTGCCAGCAGTGAAGCCCCCGTGGTAGGCACCGGGGAGCTGTTTTTT. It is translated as CASSEAPVVGTGELFF.

CDR3 sequence reads: CASSLAPGRGLETQYF. DNA of the CDR3: TGTGCCAGCAGCTTGGCCCCGGGCAGGGGGCTAGAGACCCAGTACTTC. The chain carries TRBV5-6 and TRBJ2-5; 8 nucleotides align to TRBD1. The V segment lost 0 bases and the J segment 4 bases; nucleotides outside the gene matches: 8. Germline-derived CDR1 and CDR2 are SGHDT and YYEEEE. The CDR3 contains 16 residues.

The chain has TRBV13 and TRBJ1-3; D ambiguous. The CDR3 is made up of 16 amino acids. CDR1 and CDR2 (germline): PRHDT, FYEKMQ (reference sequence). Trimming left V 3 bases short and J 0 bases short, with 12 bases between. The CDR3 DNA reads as TGTGCCAGCAGCTTTTATGGGGATGCCTCTGGAAACACCATATATTTT. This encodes CASSFYGDASGNTIYF.

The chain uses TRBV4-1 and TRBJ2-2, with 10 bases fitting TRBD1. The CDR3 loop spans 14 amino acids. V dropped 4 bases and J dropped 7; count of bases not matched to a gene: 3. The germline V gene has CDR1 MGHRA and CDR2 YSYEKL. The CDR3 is CASSPRTGGGELFF. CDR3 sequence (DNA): TGCGCCAGCAGCCCCCGGACAGGGGGCGGGGAGCTGTTTTTT.

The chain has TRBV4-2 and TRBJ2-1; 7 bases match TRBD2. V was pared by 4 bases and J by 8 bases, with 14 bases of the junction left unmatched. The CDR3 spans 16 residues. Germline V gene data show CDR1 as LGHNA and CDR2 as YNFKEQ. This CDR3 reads CASSPAIGGSLDEQFF. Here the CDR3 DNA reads TGTGCCAGCAGCCCCGCCATTGGCGGGAGTTTAGATGAGCAGTTCTTC.

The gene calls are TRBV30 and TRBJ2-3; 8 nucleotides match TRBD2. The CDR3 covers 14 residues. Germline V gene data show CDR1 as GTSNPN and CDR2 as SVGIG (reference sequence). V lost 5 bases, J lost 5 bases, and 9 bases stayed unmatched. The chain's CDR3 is CAWCPWAGGDTQYF. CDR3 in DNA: TGTGCCTGGTGTCCTTGGGCGGGGGGAGATACGCAGTATTTT.

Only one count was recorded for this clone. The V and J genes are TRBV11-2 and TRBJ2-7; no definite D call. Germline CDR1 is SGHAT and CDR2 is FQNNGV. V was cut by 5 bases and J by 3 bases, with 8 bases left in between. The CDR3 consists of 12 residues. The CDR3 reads CASSLRDYEQYF. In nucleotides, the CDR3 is TGTGCCAGCAGCCTAAGGGACTACGAGCAGTACTTC.

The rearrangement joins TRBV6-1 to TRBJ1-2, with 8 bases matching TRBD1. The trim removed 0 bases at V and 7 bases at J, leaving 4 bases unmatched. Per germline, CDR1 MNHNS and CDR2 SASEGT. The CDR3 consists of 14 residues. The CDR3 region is CASSEATQGAGYTF. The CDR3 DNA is TGTGCCAGCAGTGAAGCAACTCAGGGGGCTGGCTACACCTTC.

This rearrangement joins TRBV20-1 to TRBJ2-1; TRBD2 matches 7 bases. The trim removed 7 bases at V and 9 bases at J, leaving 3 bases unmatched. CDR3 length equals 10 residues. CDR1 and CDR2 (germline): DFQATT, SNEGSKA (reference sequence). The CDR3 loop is CSGGGSEQFF. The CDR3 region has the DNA TGCAGTGGGGGAGGGAGTGAGCAGTTCTTC.